These T cell receptor beta chains were read from a single sample in a study of beta chain features in type 1 diabetes. Only in-frame clones appear in the TCRdb table, and some are missing; sequencing was by immunoSEQ multiplex PCR. This table has 100,000 to 150,000 clones, 17% appearing once. Sequencing was carried out using central memory CD4+ T cells from blood. The receptors here all came from a man aged 18 to 30 with type 1 diabetes. CDR3s include the opening cysteine and the closing phenylalanine or tryptophan. The D gene is left open where the match is weak. Some rows have no size entry. The others give once, few or many, or a class for an expanded clone.

d_call	v_call	clone_size	j_call	cdr3_nt	cdr3_aa
TRBD1	TRBV4-3	.	TRBJ2-2	TGCGCCAGCAGCCAACCCCCCTGGGCTCCCGGGACAGGGGGCCCCGGGGAGCTGTTTTTT	CASSQPPWAPGTGGPGELFF
.	TRBV23-1	.	TRBJ2-7	TGCGCCAGCAGTCAATCGGGTCGGACGCCATACGAGCAGTACTTC	CASSQSGRTPYEQYF
.	TRBV9	.	TRBJ2-5	TGTGCCAGCAGCGTCACGTGGGGGCAAGAGACCCAGTACTTC	CASSVTWGQETQYF
.	TRBV9	.	TRBJ2-1	TGTGCCAGCAGCGTAGCTTTTTACGAGGGGAACAATGAGCAGTTCTTC	CASSVAFYEGNNEQFF
TRBD1	TRBV9	few	TRBJ1-4	TGTGCCAGCAGCGCGGGACAGATTAATGAAAAACTGTTTTTT	CASSAGQINEKLFF
.	TRBV6-1	.	TRBJ2-1	TGTGCCAGCAGATTCAGGGTACTCAATGAGCAGTTCTTC	CASRFRVLNEQFF
TRBD1	TRBV14	few	TRBJ1-2	TGTGCCAGCAGCCAAGATCGGACAGGCTATGGCTACACCTTC	CASSQDRTGYGYTF
.	TRBV18	few	TRBJ1-1	TGTGCCAGCTCACCGCGGGGGGGGTACGGAGGAAACACTGAAGCTTTCTTT	CASSPRGGYGGNTEAFF
TRBD1	TRBV7-3	.	TRBJ2-3	TGTGCCAGCAGCTCCGGGGACAGGGGCGCATCAGATACGCAGTATTTT	CASSSGDRGASDTQYF
TRBD1	TRBV6-6	few	TRBJ2-1	TGTGCCAGCAGTTTCTCAGGGGGCGCTTTCAATGAGCAGTTCTTC	CASSFSGGAFNEQFF
.	TRBV5-1	.	TRBJ2-2	TGCGCCAGCAGCTTAAGCGCGGTAGGGAACACCGGGGAGCTGTTTTTT	CASSLSAVGNTGELFF
.	TRBV5-4	.	TRBJ2-3	TGTGCCAGCAGCGTGAGCACCCTGCGAAGCACAGATACGCAGTATTTT	CASSVSTLRSTDTQYF
TRBD1	TRBV10-1	.	TRBJ1-1	TGCGCCAGCAGTGATGGGACAGGGACGAACACTGAAGCTTTCTTT	CASSDGTGTNTEAFF
TRBD2	TRBV2	.	TRBJ2-7	TGTGCCTGTATGGGTAGCGGGAGTATCGAGCAGTACTTC	CACMGSGSIEQYF
.	TRBV18	few	TRBJ1-1	TGTGCCAGCTCACCGGCGGCAGCCTTGGGCACTGAAGCTTTCTTT	CASSPAAALGTEAFF
.	TRBV21-1	few	TRBJ1-5	TGTGCCAGCAGCAAAGGGGGGTGGGACAGGAATCAGCCCCAGCATTTT	CASSKGGWDRNQPQHF
.	TRBV7-2	few	TRBJ2-5	TGTGCCAGCAGCTTAGCGGTTTCTCAAGAGACCCAGTACTTC	CASSLAVSQETQYF
.	TRBV6-6	few	TRBJ2-3	TGTGCCAGCAGCCACTCGGGGCACAGAGATACGCAGTATTTT	CASSHSGHRDTQYF